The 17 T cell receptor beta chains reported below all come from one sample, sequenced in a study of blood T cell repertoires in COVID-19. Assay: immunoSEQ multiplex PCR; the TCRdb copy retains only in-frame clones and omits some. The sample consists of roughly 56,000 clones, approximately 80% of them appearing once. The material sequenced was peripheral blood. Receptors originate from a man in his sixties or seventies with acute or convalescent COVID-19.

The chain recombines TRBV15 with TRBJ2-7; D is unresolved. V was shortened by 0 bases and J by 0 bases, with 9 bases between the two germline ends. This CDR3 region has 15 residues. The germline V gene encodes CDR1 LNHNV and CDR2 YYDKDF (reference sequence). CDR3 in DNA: TGTGCCACCAGCAGAGATATCACACCCTCCTACGAGCAGTACTTC. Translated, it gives CATSRDITPSYEQYF. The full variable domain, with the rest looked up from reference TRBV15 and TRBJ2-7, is DAMVIQNPRYQVTQFGKPVTLSCSQTLNHNVMYWYQQKSSQAPKLLFHYYDKDFNNEADTPDNFQSRRPNTSFCFLDIRSPGLGDTAMYLCATSRDITPSYEQYFGPGTRLTVT.

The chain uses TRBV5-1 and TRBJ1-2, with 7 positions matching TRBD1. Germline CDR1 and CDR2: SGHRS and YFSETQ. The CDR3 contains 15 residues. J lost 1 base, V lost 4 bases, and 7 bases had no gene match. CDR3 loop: CASSPGQAHNYGYTF. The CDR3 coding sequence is TGCGCCAGCAGCCCTGGACAGGCCCATAACTATGGCTACACCTTC.

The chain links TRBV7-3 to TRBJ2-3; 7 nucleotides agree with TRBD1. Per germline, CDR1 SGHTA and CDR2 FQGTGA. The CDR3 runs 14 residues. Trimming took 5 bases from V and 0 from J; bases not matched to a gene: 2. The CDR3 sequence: CASSAQGSTDTQYF. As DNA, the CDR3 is TGTGCCAGCAGCGCACAGGGGAGCACAGATACGCAGTATTTT.

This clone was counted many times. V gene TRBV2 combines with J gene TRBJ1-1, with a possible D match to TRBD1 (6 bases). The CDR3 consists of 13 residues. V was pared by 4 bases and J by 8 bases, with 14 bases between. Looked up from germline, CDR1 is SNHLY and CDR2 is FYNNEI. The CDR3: CASSGGPGTEAFF. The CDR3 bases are TGTGCCAGCAGTGGGGGCCCCGGGACAGAAGCTTTCTTT.

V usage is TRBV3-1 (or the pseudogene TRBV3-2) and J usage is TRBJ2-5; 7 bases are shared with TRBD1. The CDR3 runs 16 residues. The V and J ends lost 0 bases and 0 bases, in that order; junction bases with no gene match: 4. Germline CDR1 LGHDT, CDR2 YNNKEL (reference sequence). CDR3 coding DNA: TGTGCCAGCAGCCAAGAGACCAGGGGGTACCAAGAGACCCAGTACTTC. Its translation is CASSQETRGYQETQYF.

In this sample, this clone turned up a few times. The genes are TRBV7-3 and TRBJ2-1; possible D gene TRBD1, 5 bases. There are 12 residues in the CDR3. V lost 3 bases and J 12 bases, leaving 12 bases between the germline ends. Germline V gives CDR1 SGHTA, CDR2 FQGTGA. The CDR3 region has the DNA TGTGCCAGCAGCTTGGGGCTAACGGCGCAGTTCTTC. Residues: CASSLGLTAQFF. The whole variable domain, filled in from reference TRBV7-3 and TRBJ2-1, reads GAGVSQTPSNKVTEKGKYVELRCDPISGHTALYWYRQSLGQGPEFLIYFQGTGAADDSGLPNDRFFAVRPEGSVSTLKIQRTERGDSAVYLCASSLGLTAQFFGPGTRLTVL.

The CDR3 sequence is CASSLRWRTNLDSYNEQFF. DNA for the CDR3: TGTGCCAGCAGCTTAAGGTGGAGGACCAACTTAGACTCCTACAATGAGCAGTTCTTC. This rearrangement joins TRBV7-2 to TRBJ2-1, with a possible D match to TRBD2 (5 bases). The CDR3 runs to 19 residues. CDR1 SGHTA and CDR2 FQGNSA come from the germline V gene. Trimming removed 2 bases from V and 0 bases from J, with 20 bases in between.

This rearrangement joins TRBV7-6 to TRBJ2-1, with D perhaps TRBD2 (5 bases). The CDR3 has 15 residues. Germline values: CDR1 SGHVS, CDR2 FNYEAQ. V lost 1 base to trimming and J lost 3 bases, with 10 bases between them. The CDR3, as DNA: TGTGCCAGCAGCTTAGGTCGGGGAATCTACAATGAGCAGTTCTTC. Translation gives CASSLGRGIYNEQFF.

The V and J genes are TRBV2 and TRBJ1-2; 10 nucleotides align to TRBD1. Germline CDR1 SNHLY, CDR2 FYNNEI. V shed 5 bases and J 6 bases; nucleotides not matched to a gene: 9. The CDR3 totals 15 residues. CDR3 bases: TGTGCCAGCAGTAACCGGGACAGGGGTGGTCATGGCTACACCTTC. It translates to CASSNRDRGGHGYTF.

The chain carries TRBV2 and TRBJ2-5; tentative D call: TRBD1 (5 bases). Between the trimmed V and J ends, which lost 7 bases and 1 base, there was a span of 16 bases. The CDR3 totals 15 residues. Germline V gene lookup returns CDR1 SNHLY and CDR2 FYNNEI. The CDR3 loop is CASNLAGQTQETQYF. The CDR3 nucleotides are TGTGCCAGCAATCTCGCCGGACAAACCCAAGAGACCCAGTACTTC.

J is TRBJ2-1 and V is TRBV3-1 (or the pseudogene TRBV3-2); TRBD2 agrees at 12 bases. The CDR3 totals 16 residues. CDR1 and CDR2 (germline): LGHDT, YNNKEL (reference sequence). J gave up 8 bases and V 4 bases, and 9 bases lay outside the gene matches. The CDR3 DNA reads TGTGCCAGCAGCCCCACTCCGGGACTAGCGGGCTATGAGCAGTTCTTC. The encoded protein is CASSPTPGLAGYEQFF.

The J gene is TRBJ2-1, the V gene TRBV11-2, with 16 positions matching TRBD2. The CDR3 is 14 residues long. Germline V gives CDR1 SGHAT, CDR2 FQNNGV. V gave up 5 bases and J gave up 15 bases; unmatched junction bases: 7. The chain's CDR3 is CASSPPGLAGGVFF. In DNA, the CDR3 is TGTGCCAGCAGCCCACCGGGACTAGCGGGGGGGGTGTTCTTC.

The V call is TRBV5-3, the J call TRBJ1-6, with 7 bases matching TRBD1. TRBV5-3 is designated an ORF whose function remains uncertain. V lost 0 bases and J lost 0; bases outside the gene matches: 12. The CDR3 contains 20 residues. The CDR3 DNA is TGTGCCAGAAGCTTGGCGGAGGGGGCCGTTGGGAGCTCCTATAATTCACCCCTCCACTTT. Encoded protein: CARSLAEGAVGSSYNSPLHF.

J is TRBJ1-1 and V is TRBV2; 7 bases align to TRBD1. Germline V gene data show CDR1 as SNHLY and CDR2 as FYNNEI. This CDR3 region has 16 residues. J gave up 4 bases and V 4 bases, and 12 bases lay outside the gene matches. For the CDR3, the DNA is TGTGCCAGCAGTGGGAGCCAGGGGGTTGGAAGCACTGAAGCTTTCTTT. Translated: CASSGSQGVGSTEAFF.

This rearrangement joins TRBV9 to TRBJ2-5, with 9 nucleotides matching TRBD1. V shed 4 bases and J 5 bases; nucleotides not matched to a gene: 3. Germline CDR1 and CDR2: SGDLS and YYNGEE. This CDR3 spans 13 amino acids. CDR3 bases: TGTGCCAGCAGCCCAGGGACAGGGGAGACCCAGTACTTC. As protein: CASSPGTGETQYF.

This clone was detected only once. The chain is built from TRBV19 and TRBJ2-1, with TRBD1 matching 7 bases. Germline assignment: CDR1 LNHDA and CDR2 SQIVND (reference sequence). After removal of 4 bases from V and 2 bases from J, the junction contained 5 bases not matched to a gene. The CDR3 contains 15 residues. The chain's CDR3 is CASSRSTGTYNEQFF. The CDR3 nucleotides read TGTGCCAGTAGTAGGTCGACAGGGACCTACAATGAGCAGTTCTTC.

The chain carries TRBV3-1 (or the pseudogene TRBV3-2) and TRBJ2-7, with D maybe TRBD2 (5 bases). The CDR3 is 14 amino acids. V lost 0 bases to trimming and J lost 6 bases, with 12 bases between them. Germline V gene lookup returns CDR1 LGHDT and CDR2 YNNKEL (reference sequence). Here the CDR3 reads CASSQDGSFREQYF. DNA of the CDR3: TGTGCCAGCAGCCAAGATGGGAGCTTTCGCGAGCAGTACTTC.